The T cell receptor (beta chain) described here comes from a study of blood T cell repertoires in COVID-19. For the study at large: Whether acute or convalescent, the COVID-19 samples came from the United States, Italy and Spain.

The study drew participants aged 18 to 89 years from 20 to 30 US areas. Each recovered donor of Cohort 3 presented with two negative PCRs, clearance, or symptom resolution. The CDR3 covers 15 residues. Germline-derived CDR1 and CDR2 are LNHDA and SQIVND (reference sequence). V lost 8 bases and J lost 0; bases outside the gene matches: 3. How the authors handled the data: Amplified reference gene primers provided the basis for estimating nucleated cell counts. Profiled with immunoSEQ multiplex PCR; TCRdb holds only in-frame clones, not every one. D and trimming come from the DNA, and the V and J calls and clone size come from that table. This table has some 240,000 clones, around 81% appearing once.

The clonotype was recovered from a man aged 50 to 60 who had recovered from COVID-19. V usage is TRBV19 and J usage is TRBJ1-6; 8 bases map to TRBD1. Input material: PBMCs or T cells enriched from blood (not recorded which). CDR3: CASRQGSSYNSPLHF. CDR3 in DNA: TGTGCCAGTCGACAGGGGAGCTCCTATAATTCACCCCTCCACTTT.